This T cell receptor (beta chain) was recorded in a study of cytomegalovirus exposure and HLA in healthy donors. The V end lost 0 bases, the J end lost 1 base, and 6 bases lay between the germline ends. The germline CDR1 and CDR2 sequences are SEHNR and FQNEAQ (reference sequence). The CDR3 sequence is 15 residues long. Measured with immunoSEQ multiplex PCR; TCRdb has only the in-frame clones, and not every one. This table has some 79,000 clones, around 94% appearing once. The sample consisted of PBMCs. This chain connects TRBV7-9 to TRBJ2-2; TRBD2 might be the D (5 bases). The receptor's source is a woman under 30 in good health and CMV-seropositive. CDR3 in DNA: TGTGCCAGCAGCTTAGCGGGAGAGAACACCGGGGAGCTGTTTTTT. Protein: CASSLAGENTGELFF.